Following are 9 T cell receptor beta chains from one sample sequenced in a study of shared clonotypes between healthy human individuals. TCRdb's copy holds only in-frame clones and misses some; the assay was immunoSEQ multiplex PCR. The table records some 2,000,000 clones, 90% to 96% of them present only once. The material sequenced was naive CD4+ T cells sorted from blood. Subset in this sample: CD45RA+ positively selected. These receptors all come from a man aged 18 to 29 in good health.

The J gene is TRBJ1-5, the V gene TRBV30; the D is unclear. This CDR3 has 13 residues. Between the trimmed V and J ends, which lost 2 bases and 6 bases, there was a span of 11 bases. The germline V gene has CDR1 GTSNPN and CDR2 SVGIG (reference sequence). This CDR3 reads CAWSQGPRQPQHF. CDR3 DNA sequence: TGTGCCTGGAGTCAAGGGCCTCGTCAGCCCCAGCATTTT.

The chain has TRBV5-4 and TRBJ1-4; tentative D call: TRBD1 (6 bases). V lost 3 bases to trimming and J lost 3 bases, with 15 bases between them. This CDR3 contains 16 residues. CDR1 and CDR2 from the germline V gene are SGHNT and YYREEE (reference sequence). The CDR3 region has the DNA TGTGCCAGCAGCTCGAAGGGGGTTAAGGCTAATGAAAAACTGTTTTTT. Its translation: CASSSKGVKANEKLFF.

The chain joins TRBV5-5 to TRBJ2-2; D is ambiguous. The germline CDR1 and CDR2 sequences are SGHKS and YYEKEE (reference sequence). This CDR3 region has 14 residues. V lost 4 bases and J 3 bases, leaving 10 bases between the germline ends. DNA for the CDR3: TGTGCCAGCAGCCGCTGCTGCTACACCGGGGAGCTGTTTTTT. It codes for CASSRCCYTGELFF.

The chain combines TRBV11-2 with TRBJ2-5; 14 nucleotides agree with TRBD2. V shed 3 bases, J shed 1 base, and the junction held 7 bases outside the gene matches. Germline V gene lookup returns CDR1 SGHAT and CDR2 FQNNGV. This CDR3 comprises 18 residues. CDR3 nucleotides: TGTGCCAGCAGCTTCCCGACTAGCGGGGGGGGGTTCCAAGAGACCCAGTACTTC. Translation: CASSFPTSGGGFQETQYF.

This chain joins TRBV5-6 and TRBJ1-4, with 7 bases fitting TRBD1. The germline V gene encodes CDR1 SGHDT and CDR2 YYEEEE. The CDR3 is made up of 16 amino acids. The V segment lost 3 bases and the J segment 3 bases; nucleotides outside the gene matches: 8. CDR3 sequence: CASSYTGVGANEKLFF. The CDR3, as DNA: TGTGCCAGCAGCTATACAGGGGTAGGAGCTAATGAAAAACTGTTTTTT.

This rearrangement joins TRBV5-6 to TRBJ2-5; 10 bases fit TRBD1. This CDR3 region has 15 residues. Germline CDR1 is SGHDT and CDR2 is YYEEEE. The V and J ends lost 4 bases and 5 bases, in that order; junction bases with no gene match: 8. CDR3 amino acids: CASSTGTGEEETQYF. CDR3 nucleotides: TGTGCCAGCAGCACCGGGACAGGGGAGGAGGAGACCCAGTACTTC.

CDR3 amino acids: CASVGGFNTGELFF. The CDR3 bases are TGTGCCAGCGTCGGGGGTTTTAACACCGGGGAGCTGTTTTTT. The chain couples TRBV2 to TRBJ2-2; a possible D gene is TRBD2 (6 bases). The V and J ends lost 8 bases and 2 bases respectively, with 12 bases between them. This CDR3 spans 14 amino acids. CDR1 and CDR2 from the germline V gene are SNHLY and FYNNEI.

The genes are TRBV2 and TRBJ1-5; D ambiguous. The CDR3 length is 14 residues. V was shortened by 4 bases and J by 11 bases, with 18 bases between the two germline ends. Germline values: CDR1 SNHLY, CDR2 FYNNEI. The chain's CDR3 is CASSVGAEVETQHF. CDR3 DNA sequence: TGTGCCAGCAGTGTCGGAGCCGAGGTTGAGACCCAGCATTTT.

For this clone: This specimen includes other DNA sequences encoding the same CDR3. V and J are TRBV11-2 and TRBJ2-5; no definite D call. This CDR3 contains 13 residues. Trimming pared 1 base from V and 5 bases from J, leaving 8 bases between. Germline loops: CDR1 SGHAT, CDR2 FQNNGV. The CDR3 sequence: CASSLGSRETQYF. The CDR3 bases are TGTGCCAGCAGCTTAGGGTCTCGGGAGACCCAGTACTTC.